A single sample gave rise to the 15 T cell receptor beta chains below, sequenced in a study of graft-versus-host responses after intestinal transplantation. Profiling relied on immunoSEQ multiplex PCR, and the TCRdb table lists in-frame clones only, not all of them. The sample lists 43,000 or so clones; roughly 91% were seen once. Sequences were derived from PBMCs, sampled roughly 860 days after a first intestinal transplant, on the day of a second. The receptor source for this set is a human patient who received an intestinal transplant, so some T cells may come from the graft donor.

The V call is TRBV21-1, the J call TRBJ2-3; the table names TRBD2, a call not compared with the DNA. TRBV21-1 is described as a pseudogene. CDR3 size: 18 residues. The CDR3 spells CASSKALQAGGPKDTQYF. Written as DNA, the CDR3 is TGTGCCAGCAGCAAAGCGCTTCAAGCGGGAGGGCCGAAAGATACGCAGTATTTT.

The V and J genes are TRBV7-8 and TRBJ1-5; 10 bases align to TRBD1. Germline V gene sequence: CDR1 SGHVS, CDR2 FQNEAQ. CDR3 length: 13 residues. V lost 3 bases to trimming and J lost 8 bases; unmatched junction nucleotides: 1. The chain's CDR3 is CASSFGQGEPQHF. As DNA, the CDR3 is TGTGCCAGCAGCTTCGGACAGGGGGAGCCCCAGCATTTT.

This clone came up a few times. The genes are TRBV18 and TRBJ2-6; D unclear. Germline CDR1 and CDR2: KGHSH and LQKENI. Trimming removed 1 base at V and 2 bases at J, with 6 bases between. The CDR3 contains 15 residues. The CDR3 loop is CASSPRAAGANVLTF. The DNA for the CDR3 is TGTGCCAGCTCACCACGGGCAGCTGGGGCCAACGTCCTGACTTTC.

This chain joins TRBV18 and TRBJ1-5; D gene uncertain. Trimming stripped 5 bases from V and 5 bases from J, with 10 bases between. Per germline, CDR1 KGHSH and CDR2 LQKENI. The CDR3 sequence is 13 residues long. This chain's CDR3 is CASSRRPDQPQHF. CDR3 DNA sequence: TGTGCCAGCTCAAGACGGCCCGATCAGCCCCAGCATTTT.

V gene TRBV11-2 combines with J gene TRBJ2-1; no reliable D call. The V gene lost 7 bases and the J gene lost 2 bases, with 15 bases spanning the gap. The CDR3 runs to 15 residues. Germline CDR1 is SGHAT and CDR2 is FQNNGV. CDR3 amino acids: CASNPHPAPYNEQFF. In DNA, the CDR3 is TGTGCCAGCAATCCCCACCCCGCCCCCTACAATGAGCAGTTCTTC.

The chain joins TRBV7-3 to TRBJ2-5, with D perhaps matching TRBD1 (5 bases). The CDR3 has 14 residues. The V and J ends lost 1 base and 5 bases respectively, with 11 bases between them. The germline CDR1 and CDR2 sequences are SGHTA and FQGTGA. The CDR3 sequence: CASSLIQGSETQYF. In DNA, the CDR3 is TGTGCCAGCAGCTTAATTCAGGGTTCGGAGACCCAGTACTTC. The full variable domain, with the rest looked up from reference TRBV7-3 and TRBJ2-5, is GAGVSQTPSNKVTEKGKYVELRCDPISGHTALYWYRQSLGQGPEFLIYFQGTGAADDSGLPNDRFFAVRPEGSVSTLKIQRTERGDSAVYLCASSLIQGSETQYFGPGTRLLVL.

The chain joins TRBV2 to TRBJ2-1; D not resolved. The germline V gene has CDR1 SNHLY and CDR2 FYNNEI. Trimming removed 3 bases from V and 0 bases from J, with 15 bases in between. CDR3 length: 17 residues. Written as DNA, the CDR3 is TGTGCCAGCAGTGATCCTTGGCGGTTCAGCTCCTACAATGAGCAGTTCTTC. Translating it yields CASSDPWRFSSYNEQFF.

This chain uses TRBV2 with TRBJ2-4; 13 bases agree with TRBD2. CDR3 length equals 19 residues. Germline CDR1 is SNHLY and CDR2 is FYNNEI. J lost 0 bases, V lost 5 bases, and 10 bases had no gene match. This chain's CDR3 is CASSSLGLAGRLAKNIQYF. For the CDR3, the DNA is TGTGCCAGCAGTTCCCTGGGACTAGCGGGGCGCCTAGCCAAAAACATTCAGTACTTC.

The CDR3 here is CASEETSGNEQFF. CDR3 sequence (DNA): TGTGCCAGCGAGGAGACTAGCGGGAATGAGCAGTTCTTC. J is TRBJ2-1 and V is TRBV6-5; 10 positions agree with TRBD2. The CDR3 sequence is 13 residues long. The germline gives CDR1 MNHEY, CDR2 SVGAGI. The V and J ends lost 8 bases and 7 bases, in that order; junction bases with no gene match: 5.

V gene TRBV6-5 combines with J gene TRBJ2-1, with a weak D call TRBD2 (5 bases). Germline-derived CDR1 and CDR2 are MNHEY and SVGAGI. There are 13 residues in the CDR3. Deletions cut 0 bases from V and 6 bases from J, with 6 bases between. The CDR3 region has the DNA TGTGCCAGCAGTTACTCCCGGGGCAATGAGCAGTTCTTC. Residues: CASSYSRGNEQFF.

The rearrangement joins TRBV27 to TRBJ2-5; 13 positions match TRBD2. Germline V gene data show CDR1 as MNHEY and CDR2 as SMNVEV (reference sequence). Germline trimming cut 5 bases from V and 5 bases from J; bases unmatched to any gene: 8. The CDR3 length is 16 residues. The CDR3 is CASSPGLAGEGETQYF. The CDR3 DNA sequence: TGTGCCAGCAGTCCCGGACTAGCGGGAGAGGGGGAGACCCAGTACTTC.

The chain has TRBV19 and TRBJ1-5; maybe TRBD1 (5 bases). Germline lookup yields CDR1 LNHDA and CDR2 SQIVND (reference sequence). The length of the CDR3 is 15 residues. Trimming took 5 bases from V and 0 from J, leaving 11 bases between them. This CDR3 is CASSFPRVSNQPQHF. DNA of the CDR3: TGTGCCAGTAGTTTCCCCAGGGTTAGCAATCAGCCCCAGCATTTT. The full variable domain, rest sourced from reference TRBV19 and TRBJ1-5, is DGGITQSPKYLFRKEGQNVTLSCEQNLNHDAMYWYRQDPGQGLRLIYYSQIVNDFQKGDIAEGYSVSREKKESFPLTVTSAQKNPTAFYLCASSFPRVSNQPQHFGDGTRLSIL.

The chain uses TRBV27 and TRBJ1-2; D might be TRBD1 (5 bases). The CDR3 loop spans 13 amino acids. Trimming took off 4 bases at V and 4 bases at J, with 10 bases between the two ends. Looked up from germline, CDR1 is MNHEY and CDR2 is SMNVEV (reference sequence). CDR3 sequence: CASSSGTAYGYTF. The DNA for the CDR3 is TGTGCCAGCAGTTCCGGGACCGCCTATGGCTACACCTTC.

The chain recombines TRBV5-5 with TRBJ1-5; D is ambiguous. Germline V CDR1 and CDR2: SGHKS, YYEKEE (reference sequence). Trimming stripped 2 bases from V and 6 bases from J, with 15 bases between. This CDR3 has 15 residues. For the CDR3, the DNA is TGTGCCAGCAGCTTTTCTGCAGCCGGTGTTCAGCCCCAGCATTTT. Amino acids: CASSFSAAGVQPQHF.

This CDR3 reads CASSPASYEQYF. The CDR3 DNA reads as TGTGCCAGCAGCCCAGCCTCCTACGAGCAGTACTTC. The V call is TRBV28, the J call TRBJ2-7; D call uncertain. Germline-derived CDR1 and CDR2 are MDHEN and SYDVKM. The CDR3 contains 12 residues. Trimming removed 6 bases from V and 0 bases from J, with 6 bases in between.